Listed below are T cell receptor beta chains from one sample, sequenced in a study of T cells after posttransplantation cyclophosphamide. The assay was immunoSEQ multiplex PCR, and TCRdb's table has in-frame clones only and misses some. The sample contains around 50,000 clones, around 91% of which appear only once. Specimen: PBMCs. The origin of the receptors is a woman aged 50 to 65 in good health and a related stem cell transplant donor. CDR3s include the opening cysteine and the closing phenylalanine or tryptophan. A D gene is named only where the DNA matches it firmly.

>TRBD2|TRBV7-9|TRBJ2-1
TGTGCCAGCAGCAGCCCGCCGGGGGGGGACAATGAGCAGTTCTTC
CASSSPPGGDNEQFF
>-|TRBV7-3|TRBJ1-1
TGTGCCAGCAGCTTAGGGGTAGGGGAGAACACTGAAGCTTTCTTT
CASSLGVGENTEAFF
>-|TRBV13|TRBJ2-7
TGTGCCAGCAGCCCGACGTCGGCAGGCAACTACGAGCAGTACTTC
CASSPTSAGNYEQYF
>TRBD1|TRBV6-6|TRBJ2-7
TGTGCCAGCAGTTACTTGGGACAGGGGGCGACCTACGAGCAGTACTTC
CASSYLGQGATYEQYF
>TRBD1|TRBV29-1|TRBJ2-7
TGCAGCGTGGCAGGACAGGCCGACTCCGAGCAGTACTTC
CSVAGQADSEQYF
>TRBD1|TRBV5-4|TRBJ1-4
TGTGCCAGCAGCCTCGACAGGGCCGGTGAAAAACTGTTTTTT
CASSLDRAGEKLFF
>TRBD2|TRBV10-2|TRBJ2-2
TGCGCCAGCAGTGGACTAGCGGGCACCGGGGAGCTGTTTTTT
CASSGLAGTGELFF
>TRBD2|TRBV19|TRBJ2-7
TGTGCCAGTAGTACTAGCGGGAGCGTCCACGAGCAGTACTTC
CASSTSGSVHEQYF
>TRBD1|TRBV28|TRBJ1-6
TGTGCCAGCAGTTTAAGGGACAGGAATTCACCCCTCCACTTT
CASSLRDRNSPLHF
>-|TRBV5-4|TRBJ2-7
TGTGCCAGCAGCAACCCGGGACTCTCCTACGAGCAGTACTTC
CASSNPGLSYEQYF